This paragraph reports one T cell receptor beta chain. The antigen remains unidentified. The entry originates in a study of T cell responses to AZD1222 COVID-19 vaccine. The study's findings and limits: Clonal diversity may have been underestimated in mostly white British donors. Repertoires were collected only later (after the peak T cell response had occurred). The reported proportion of spike-specific TCRs targeting unmutated variant regions was nearly half.

Libraries were prepared by immunoSEQ multiplex PCR; TCRdb keeps only in-frame clonotypes and omits some of them. This sample has 150,000 or so clones; approximately 94% occur once, and the top ten carry under 6%. V lost 2 bases and J 0 bases, leaving 8 bases between the germline ends. This CDR3 region has 14 residues. Germline V gene data show CDR1 as SGHTA and CDR2 as FQGTGA. Both about-4-week and about-12-week second-dose recipients were combined. The gene calls are TRBV7-3 and TRBJ2-7; unclear D gene. The TCR originated in an adult who received the AZD1222 COVID-19 vaccine. This material consisted of peripheral blood, taken 28 days after the second AZD1222 dose. CDR3 DNA: TGTGCCAGCAGCTTAGGCCCGAGCTCCTACGAGCAGTACTTC. The encoded protein is CASSLGPSSYEQYF.